Below are 24 T cell receptor beta chains sequenced from a single sample in a study of cytomegalovirus exposure and HLA in healthy donors. The PCR used 60 Vbeta and 13 Jbeta primers. The repertoire was sequenced with immunoSEQ multiplex PCR; TCRdb's copy has only in-frame clones and lacks some. The repertoire consists of around 200,000 clones, with roughly 80% occurring once and the leading ten covering 3.8%. Sequenced: PBMCs. These receptors came from a man aged 50 to 59 in good health and CMV-seronegative.

Concerning this clone: At one end the junction does not follow the germline gene, possibly because of a read error. The chain uses TRBV6-1 and TRBJ1-6; TRBD1 agrees at 7 bases. CDR1 and CDR2 (germline): MNHNS, SASEGT. There are 14 residues in the CDR3. CDR3 in amino acids: CASRARDRALRKDF. The CDR3 region has the DNA TGTGCCAGCAGGGCCAGAGACAGGGCCCTTCGCAAGGACTTT.

This clone showed up just once. The chain uses TRBV5-4 and TRBJ2-6, with TRBD2 matching 8 bases. The CDR3 is 19 residues long. V dropped 3 bases and J dropped 2; count of bases not matched to a gene: 13. Germline CDR1 reads SGHNT; CDR2 reads YYREEE (reference sequence). The CDR3 here is CASSSHPGGSTAGANVLTF. For the CDR3, the DNA is TGTGCCAGCAGCTCGCACCCGGGAGGGAGCACTGCTGGGGCCAACGTCCTGACTTTC. Together with reference TRBV5-4 and TRBJ2-6, the CDR3 gives the full variable domain: ETGVTQSPTHLIKTRGQQVTLRCSSQSGHNTVSWYQQALGQGPQFIFQYYREEENGRGNFPPRFSGLQFPNYSSELNVNALELDDSALYLCASSSHPGGSTAGANVLTFGAGSRLTVL.

This chain uses TRBV10-3 with TRBJ2-4; 9 nucleotides line up with TRBD1. This CDR3 is built from 13 residues. The ends lost 2 bases at V and 10 bases at J; junction bases unmatched: 3. Germline V gene data show CDR1 as ENHRY and CDR2 as SYGVKD. CDR3 DNA sequence: TGTGCCATCAGTGAGGGACAGGGGTTGATTCAGTACTTC. Protein sequence: CAISEGQGLIQYF.

The chain couples TRBV4-1 to TRBJ2-1; 10 bases fit TRBD2. The CDR3 is 18 residues long. Germline assignment: CDR1 MGHRA and CDR2 YSYEKL. The ends lost 1 base at V and 9 bases at J; junction bases unmatched: 15. CDR3: CASSQGPPTSGDTGEQFF. CDR3 nucleotides: TGCGCCAGCAGCCAAGGCCCTCCCACTAGCGGGGATACGGGTGAGCAGTTCTTC.

The V call is TRBV19, the J call TRBJ1-5; TRBD1 might be the D (5 bases). Trimming removed 3 bases from V and 9 bases from J, with 15 bases in between. The CDR3 has 14 residues. CDR1 and CDR2 from the germline V gene are LNHDA and SQIVND (reference sequence). CDR3 region: CASSITGDGGPQHF. In DNA, the CDR3 is TGTGCCAGTAGTATTACCGGGGACGGGGGGCCCCAGCATTTT.

Worth noting for this clone: Other DNA variants within this sample encode the same CDR3. This chain joins TRBV4-1 and TRBJ2-3; no definite D call. Trimming shortened V by 0 bases and J by 2 bases, and 6 bases separated the two germline ends. This CDR3 region has 14 residues. Germline V CDR1 and CDR2: MGHRA, YSYEKL. The CDR3 loop reads CASSQDSNTDTQYF. The CDR3 DNA follows: TGCGCCAGCAGCCAAGATTCCAACACAGATACGCAGTATTTT.

The rearrangement links TRBV7-2 to TRBJ1-2, with 10 bases that match TRBD1. The ends lost 6 bases at V and 3 bases at J; junction bases unmatched: 10. The CDR3 totals 16 residues. CDR1 and CDR2 (germline): SGHTA, FQGNSA. This CDR3 reads CASSPGQGRRDYGYTF. The CDR3 DNA sequence: TGTGCCAGCAGTCCGGGACAGGGGCGCAGGGACTATGGCTACACCTTC.

V and J are TRBV27 and TRBJ1-6; D perhaps matches TRBD1 (5 bases). Trimming shortened V by 6 bases and J by 7 bases, and 16 bases separated the two germline ends. The germline gives CDR1 MNHEY, CDR2 SMNVEV (reference sequence). This CDR3 comprises 15 residues. This CDR3 reads CASRRDSRTNSPLHF. The DNA of the CDR3 is TGTGCCAGCAGACGGGACTCCAGGACGAATTCACCCCTCCACTTT.

The J gene is TRBJ2-2, the V gene TRBV18, with D tentatively TRBD2 (6 bases). The V end lost 10 bases, the J end lost 2 bases, and 17 bases lay between the germline ends. CDR1 and CDR2 (germline): KGHSH, LQKENI. The CDR3 has 15 residues. The CDR3 DNA sequence: TGTGCCACAAAGGGCGCGGGGCCCAACACCGGGGAGCTGTTTTTT. Translation gives CATKGAGPNTGELFF.

Concerning this clone itself: The junction departs from the called germline gene at one end, perhaps through a read error. This chain connects TRBV27 to TRBJ1-6; the D gene is possibly TRBD1 (5 bases). Per germline, CDR1 MNHEY and CDR2 SMNVEV (reference sequence). CDR3 size: 15 residues. CDR3 residues: CASSERGSYNSPPHF. The DNA of the CDR3 is TGTGCCAGCAGTGAGCGGGGCTCCTATAATTCACCCCCCCACTTT.

This chain connects TRBV10-3 to TRBJ2-4; D may be TRBD2 (6 bases). V was shortened by 3 bases and J by 3 bases, with 12 bases between the two germline ends. In germline, CDR1 is ENHRY, CDR2 SYGVKD. The CDR3 is 15 amino acids. In DNA form, the CDR3 reads TGTGCCATCAGTGACTACGCCGGGGGCAAAAACATTCAGTACTTC. Amino acids: CAISDYAGGKNIQYF.

The gene calls are TRBV4-3 and TRBJ2-2; a weak D match, TRBD1 (7 bases). The CDR3 covers 16 residues. V was pared by 1 base and J by 7 bases, with 16 bases between. Germline V gene data show CDR1 as LGHNA and CDR2 as YSLEER. The CDR3 protein is CASSQADRREVGELFF. CDR3 nucleotides: TGCGCCAGCAGCCAAGCGGACAGGCGGGAAGTCGGGGAGCTGTTTTTT.

V and J are TRBV14 and TRBJ1-1; D is uncertain. V gave up 1 base and J gave up 0 bases, with 3 bases separating them. Germline CDR1 reads SGHDN; CDR2 reads FVKESK. The CDR3 is 13 amino acids. CDR3 DNA: TGTGCCAGCAGCCAAGGAGTGAACACTGAAGCTTTCTTT. Protein: CASSQGVNTEAFF. The full variable domain, its missing parts supplied by reference TRBV14 and TRBJ1-1, is EAGVTQFPSHSVIEKGQTVTLRCDPISGHDNLYWYRRVMGKEIKFLLHFVKESKQDESGMPNNRFLAERTGGTYSTLKVQPAELEDSGVYFCASSQGVNTEAFFGQGTRLTVV.

The V gene is TRBV29-1, the J gene TRBJ1-2, with TRBD1 matching over 8 bases. The CDR3 has 13 amino acids. Germline trimming cut 7 bases from V and 7 bases from J; bases unmatched to any gene: 11. Germline-derived CDR1 and CDR2 are SQVTM and ANQGSEA. The chain's CDR3 is CSATTQGGLGYTF. CDR3 bases: TGCAGCGCCACTACACAGGGGGGGCTTGGCTACACCTTC.

The chain is built from TRBV5-5 and TRBJ2-1, with D possibly TRBD2 on 5 matching bases. Germline CDR1 and CDR2: SGHKS and YYEKEE (reference sequence). The CDR3 extends over 13 amino acids. The V and J ends lost 6 bases and 6 bases respectively, with 13 bases between them. This CDR3 is CASTPLGGNEQFF. DNA for the CDR3: TGTGCCAGCACCCCATTAGGAGGCAATGAGCAGTTCTTC.

V usage is TRBV19 and J usage is TRBJ1-5; no reliable D call. Germline values: CDR1 LNHDA, CDR2 SQIVND (reference sequence). The germline V and J ends were trimmed by 7 bases and 0 bases, with 4 bases remaining between them. CDR3 length: 12 residues. For the CDR3, the DNA is TGTGCCAGTATTCTTAGCAATCAGCCCCAGCATTTT. Its protein product is CASILSNQPQHF.

The chain combines TRBV9 with TRBJ2-7; D is possibly TRBD2 (6 bases). CDR1 and CDR2 from the germline V gene are SGDLS and YYNGEE. The CDR3 totals 15 residues. Between the trimmed V and J ends, which lost 0 bases and 2 bases, there was a span of 12 bases. The CDR3 coding sequence is TGTGCCAGCAGCGTAGGAGGAGGGGAAACCTACGAGCAGTACTTC. As protein: CASSVGGGETYEQYF. Filled out from reference TRBV9 and TRBJ2-7, the complete variable domain reads DSGVTQTPKHLITATGQRVTLRCSPRSGDLSVYWYQQSLDQGLQFLIQYYNGEERAKGNILERFSAQQFPDLHSELNLSSLELGDSALYFCASSVGGGETYEQYFGPGTRLTVT.

Only one count was recorded for this clone. The V and J genes are TRBV10-3 and TRBJ2-3; 7 nucleotides align to TRBD1. The CDR3 contains 14 residues. CDR1 is ENHRY, CDR2 SYGVKD, per germline. The junction had 6 bases not matched to a gene; V was cut back by 7 bases and J by 2 bases. Written as DNA, the CDR3 is TGTGCCATCAACGTACAGGGGTTCACAGATACGCAGTATTTT. Residues: CAINVQGFTDTQYF.

This clone was recorded only once. This sequence joins TRBV5-1 and TRBJ2-5; TRBD2 matches 8 bases. Germline V gene sequence: CDR1 SGHRS, CDR2 YFSETQ. V lost 2 bases and J lost 2; bases outside the gene matches: 2. The CDR3 length is 14 residues. The DNA for the CDR3 is TGCGCCAGCAGCTTCTCTAGCGGGCAAGAGACCCAGTACTTC. It yields the protein CASSFSSGQETQYF.

This clone has just a few counts. The chain combines TRBV10-2 with TRBJ1-5; a possible D gene is TRBD1 (6 bases). Germline V lookup: CDR1 WSHSY, CDR2 SAAADI. This CDR3 is 13 amino acids long. V was shortened by 6 bases and J by 6 bases, with 12 bases between the two germline ends. The DNA of the CDR3 is TGCGCCAGCAGCCTGGGGGGGCCTCAGCCCCAGCATTTT. Its protein product is CASSLGGPQPQHF.

The gene calls are TRBV5-1 and TRBJ2-1, with D possibly matching TRBD2 (6 bases). From germline, CDR1 is SGHRS and CDR2 YFSETQ. The length of the CDR3 is 15 residues. Trimming removed 4 bases from V and 4 bases from J, with 15 bases in between. CDR3 protein: CASSNFGGRYNEQFF. The CDR3 nucleotides read TGCGCCAGCAGCAATTTCGGGGGTCGTTACAATGAGCAGTTCTTC. Full variable domain (remainder filled in from reference TRBV5-1 and TRBJ2-1): KAGVTQTPRYLIKTRGQQVTLSCSPISGHRSVSWYQQTPGQGLQFLFEYFSETQRNKGNFPGRFSGRQFSNSRSEMNVSTLELGDSALYLCASSNFGGRYNEQFFGPGTRLTVL.

The J gene is TRBJ1-4, the V gene TRBV3-2. TRBV3-2 is annotated as a pseudogene. The CDR3 has 8 residues. CDR3 sequence (DNA): TGCCTTTCGCGTAGACTGTTTTTT. Amino acids: CLSRRLFF.

V usage is TRBV9 and J usage is TRBJ2-3, with D perhaps TRBD2 (6 bases). The CDR3 runs to 15 residues. Trimming pared 4 bases from V and 4 bases from J, leaving 16 bases between. Germline V lookup: CDR1 SGDLS, CDR2 YYNGEE. CDR3 nucleotides: TGTGCCAGCAGCCCGTTCGGTAGCGGAGCAGATACGCAGTATTTT. Its protein product is CASSPFGSGADTQYF.

V and J are TRBV6-7 and TRBJ2-4; possible D gene TRBD1, 6 bases. TRBV6-7 is identified as an open reading frame with a role that is uncertain. This CDR3 has 16 amino acids. Trimming removed 5 bases from V and 0 bases from J, with 14 bases in between. The CDR3 loop is CASSPRTALAKNIQYF. The CDR3 DNA sequence: TGTGCCAGCAGTCCTCGGACAGCACTAGCCAAAAACATTCAGTACTTC.